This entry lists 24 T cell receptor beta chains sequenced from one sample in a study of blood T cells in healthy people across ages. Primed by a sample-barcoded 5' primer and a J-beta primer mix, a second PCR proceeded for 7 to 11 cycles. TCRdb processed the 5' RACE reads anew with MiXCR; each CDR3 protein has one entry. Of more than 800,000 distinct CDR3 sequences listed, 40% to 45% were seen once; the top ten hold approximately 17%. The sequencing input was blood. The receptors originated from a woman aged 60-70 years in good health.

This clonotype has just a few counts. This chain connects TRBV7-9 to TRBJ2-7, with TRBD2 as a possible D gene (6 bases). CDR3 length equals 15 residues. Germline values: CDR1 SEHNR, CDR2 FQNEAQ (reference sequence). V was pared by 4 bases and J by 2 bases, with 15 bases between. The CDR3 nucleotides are TGTGCCAGCAGCTCGCGGGACCCCCCTGCCTACGAGCAGTACTTC. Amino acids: CASSSRDPPAYEQYF.

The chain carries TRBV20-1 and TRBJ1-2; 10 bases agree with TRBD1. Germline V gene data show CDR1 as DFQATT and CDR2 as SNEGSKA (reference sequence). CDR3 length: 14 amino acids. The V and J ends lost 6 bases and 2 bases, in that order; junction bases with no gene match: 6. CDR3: CSAPRDRGNYGYTF. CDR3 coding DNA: TGCAGTGCCCCCAGGGACAGGGGCAACTATGGCTACACCTTC.

CDR3: CSAIPPRGGIYNEQFF. The CDR3 region has the DNA TGCAGTGCTATCCCCCCCCGGGGGGGAATATACAATGAGCAGTTCTTC. The V gene is TRBV20-1, the J gene TRBJ2-1, with 8 nucleotides matching TRBD2. The CDR3 is made up of 16 amino acids. Germline values: CDR1 DFQATT, CDR2 SNEGSKA (reference sequence). V gave up 4 bases and J gave up 4 bases; unmatched junction bases: 12.

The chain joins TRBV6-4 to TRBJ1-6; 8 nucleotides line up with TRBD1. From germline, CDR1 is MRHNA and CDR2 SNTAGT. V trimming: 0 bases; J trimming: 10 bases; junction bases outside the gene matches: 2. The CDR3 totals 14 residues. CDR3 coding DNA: TGTGCCAGCAGTGACTCGGGACAGGTATCACCCCTCCACTTT. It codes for CASSDSGQVSPLHF.

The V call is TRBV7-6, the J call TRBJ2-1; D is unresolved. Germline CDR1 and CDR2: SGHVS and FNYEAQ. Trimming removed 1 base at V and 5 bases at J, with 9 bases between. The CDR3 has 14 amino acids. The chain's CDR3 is CASSLGGRDNEQFF. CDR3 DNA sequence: TGTGCCAGCAGCTTAGGGGGTCGCGACAATGAGCAGTTCTTC. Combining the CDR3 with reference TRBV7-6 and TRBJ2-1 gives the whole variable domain GAGVSQSPRYKVTKRGQDVALRCDPISGHVSLYWYRQALGQGPEFLTYFNYEAQQDKSGLPNDRFSAERPEGSISTLTIQRTEQRDSAMYRCASSLGGRDNEQFFGPGTRLTVL.

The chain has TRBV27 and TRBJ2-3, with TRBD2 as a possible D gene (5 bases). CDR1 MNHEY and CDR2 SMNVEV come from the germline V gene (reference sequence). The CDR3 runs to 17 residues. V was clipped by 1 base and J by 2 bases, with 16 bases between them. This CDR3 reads CASSLYGSGFYTDTQYF. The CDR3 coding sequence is TGTGCCAGCAGTTTATATGGGAGCGGATTCTACACAGATACGCAGTATTTT.

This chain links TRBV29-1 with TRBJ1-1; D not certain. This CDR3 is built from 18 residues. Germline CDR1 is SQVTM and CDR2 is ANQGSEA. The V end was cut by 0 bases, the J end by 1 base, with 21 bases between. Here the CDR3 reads CSVEDREQRRAGNTEAFF. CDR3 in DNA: TGCAGCGTTGAAGATCGTGAGCAACGGAGAGCCGGGAACACTGAAGCTTTCTTT.

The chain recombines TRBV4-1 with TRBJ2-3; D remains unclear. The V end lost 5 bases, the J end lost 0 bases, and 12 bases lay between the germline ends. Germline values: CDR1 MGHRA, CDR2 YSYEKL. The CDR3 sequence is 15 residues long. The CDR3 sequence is CASSLTPESTDTQYF. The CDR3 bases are TGCGCCAGCAGCTTGACCCCGGAAAGCACAGATACGCAGTATTTT.

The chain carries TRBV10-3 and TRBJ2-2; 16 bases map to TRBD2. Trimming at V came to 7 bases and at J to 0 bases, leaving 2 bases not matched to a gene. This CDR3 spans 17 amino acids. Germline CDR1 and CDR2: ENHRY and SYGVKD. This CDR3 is CAITGTSGRANTGELFF. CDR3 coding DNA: TGTGCCATCACTGGGACTAGCGGGAGGGCGAACACCGGGGAGCTGTTTTTT.

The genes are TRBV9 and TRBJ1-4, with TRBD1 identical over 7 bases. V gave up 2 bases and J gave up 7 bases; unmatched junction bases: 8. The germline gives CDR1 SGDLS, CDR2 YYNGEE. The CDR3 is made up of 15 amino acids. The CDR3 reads CASSVQGGRSEKLFF. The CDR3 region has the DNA TGTGCCAGCAGCGTGCAGGGGGGCCGCTCTGAAAAACTGTTTTTT.

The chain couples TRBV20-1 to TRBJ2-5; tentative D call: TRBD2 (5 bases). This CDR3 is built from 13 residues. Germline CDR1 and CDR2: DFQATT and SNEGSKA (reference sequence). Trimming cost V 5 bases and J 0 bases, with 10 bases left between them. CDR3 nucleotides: TGCAGTGCTGACGAGCGGTACCAAGAGACCCAGTACTTC. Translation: CSADERYQETQYF.

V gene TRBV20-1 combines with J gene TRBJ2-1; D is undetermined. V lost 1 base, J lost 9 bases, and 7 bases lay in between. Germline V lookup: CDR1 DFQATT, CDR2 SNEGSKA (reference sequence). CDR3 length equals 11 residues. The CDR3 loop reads CSARAGGEQFF. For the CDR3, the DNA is TGCAGTGCTAGAGCCGGTGGTGAGCAGTTCTTC.

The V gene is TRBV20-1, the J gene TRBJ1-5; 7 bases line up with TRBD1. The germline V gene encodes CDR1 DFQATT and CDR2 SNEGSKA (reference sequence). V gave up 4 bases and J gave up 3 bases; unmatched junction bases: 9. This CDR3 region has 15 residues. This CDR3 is CSATRAGTVNQPQHF. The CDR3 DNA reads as TGCAGTGCTACCAGAGCTGGGACAGTCAATCAGCCCCAGCATTTT.

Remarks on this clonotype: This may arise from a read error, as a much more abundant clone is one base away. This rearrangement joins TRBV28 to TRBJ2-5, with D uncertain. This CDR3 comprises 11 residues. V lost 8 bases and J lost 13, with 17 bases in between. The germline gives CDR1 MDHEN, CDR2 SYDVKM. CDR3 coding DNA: TGTGCCAGCTGTAGAGAGCACGAGCGGTACTTC. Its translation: CASCREHERYF.

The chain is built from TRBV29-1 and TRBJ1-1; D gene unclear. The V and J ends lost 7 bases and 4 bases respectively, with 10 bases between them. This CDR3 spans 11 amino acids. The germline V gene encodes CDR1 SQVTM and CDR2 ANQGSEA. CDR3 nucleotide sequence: TGCAGCGGGGAGGGAGGCACTGAAGCTTTCTTT. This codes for CSGEGGTEAFF.

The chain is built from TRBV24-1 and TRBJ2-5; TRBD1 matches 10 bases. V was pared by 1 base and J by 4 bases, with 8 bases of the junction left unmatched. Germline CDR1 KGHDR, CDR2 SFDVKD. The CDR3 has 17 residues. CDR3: CATSDLPRDRGRETQYF. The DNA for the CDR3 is TGTGCCACCAGTGATTTACCCCGGGACAGGGGTAGAGAGACCCAGTACTTC.

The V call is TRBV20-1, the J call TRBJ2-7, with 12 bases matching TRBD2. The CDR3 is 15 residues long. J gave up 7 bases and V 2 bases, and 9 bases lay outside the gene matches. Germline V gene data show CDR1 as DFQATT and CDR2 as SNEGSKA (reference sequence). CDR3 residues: CSARSRLAGAGEQYF. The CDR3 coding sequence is TGCAGTGCTAGATCAAGACTAGCGGGAGCTGGAGAGCAGTACTTC.

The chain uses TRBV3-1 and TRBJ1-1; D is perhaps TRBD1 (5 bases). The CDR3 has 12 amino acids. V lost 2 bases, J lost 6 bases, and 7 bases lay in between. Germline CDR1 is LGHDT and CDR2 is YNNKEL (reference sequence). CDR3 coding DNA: TGTGCCAGCAGCCAACGAGGGGCTGAAGCTTTCTTT. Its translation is CASSQRGAEAFF.

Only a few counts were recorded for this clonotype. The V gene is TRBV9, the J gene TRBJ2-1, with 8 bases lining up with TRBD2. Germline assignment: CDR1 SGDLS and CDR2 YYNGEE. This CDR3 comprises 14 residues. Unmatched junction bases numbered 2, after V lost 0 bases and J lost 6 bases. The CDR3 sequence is CASSVAGTSNEQFF. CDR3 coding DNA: TGTGCCAGCAGCGTAGCCGGGACTAGCAATGAGCAGTTCTTC.

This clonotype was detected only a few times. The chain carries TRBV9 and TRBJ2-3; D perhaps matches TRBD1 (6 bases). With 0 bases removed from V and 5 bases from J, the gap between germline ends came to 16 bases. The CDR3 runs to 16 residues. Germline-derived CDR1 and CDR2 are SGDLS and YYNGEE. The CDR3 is CASSVESGTILDTQYF. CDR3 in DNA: TGTGCCAGCAGCGTAGAGTCTGGGACAATTTTAGATACGCAGTATTTT.

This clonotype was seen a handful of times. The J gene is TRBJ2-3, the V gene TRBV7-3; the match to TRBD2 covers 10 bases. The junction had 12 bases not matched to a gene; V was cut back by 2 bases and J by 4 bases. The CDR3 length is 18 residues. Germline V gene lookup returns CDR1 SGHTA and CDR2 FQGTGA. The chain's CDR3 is CASSLGASSSGRADTQYF. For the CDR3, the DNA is TGTGCCAGCAGCTTAGGAGCTTCGTCTAGCGGGAGAGCAGATACGCAGTATTTT.

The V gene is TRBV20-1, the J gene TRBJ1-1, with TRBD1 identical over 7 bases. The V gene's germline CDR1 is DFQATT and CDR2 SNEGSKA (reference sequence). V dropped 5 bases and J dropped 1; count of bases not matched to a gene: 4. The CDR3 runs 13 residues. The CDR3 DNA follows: TGCAGTGCTCCCAGGACAGGGAACACTGAAGCTTTCTTT. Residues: CSAPRTGNTEAFF.

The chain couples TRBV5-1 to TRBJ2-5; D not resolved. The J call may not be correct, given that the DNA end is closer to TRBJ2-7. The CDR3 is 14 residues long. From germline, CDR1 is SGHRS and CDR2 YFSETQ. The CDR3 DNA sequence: TGCGCCAGCAGCCTCCGGACCGAGGTTTACGAGCAGTACTTC. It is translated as CASSLRTEVYEQYF.

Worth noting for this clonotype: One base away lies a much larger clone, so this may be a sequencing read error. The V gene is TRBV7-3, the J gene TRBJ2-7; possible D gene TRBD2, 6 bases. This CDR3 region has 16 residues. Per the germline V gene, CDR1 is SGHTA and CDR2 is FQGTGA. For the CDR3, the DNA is TGTGCCAGCAGCTTGACGGGGCTAGCGTCCTCCTACGGGCAGTACTTC. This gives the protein CASSLTGLASSYGQYF.